Each of the 17 T cell receptor gamma chains below was sequenced from the same sample in a study of fetal and pediatric gammadelta thymocytes. TCRdb re-identified clones in the reads via CATT. The sample records 750 to 950 gamma-chain clones, about 5% being singletons. The sample consisted of non-Vgamma9Vdelta2 gamma-delta T cells from the thymus. Subset specified: CD3+gammadeltaTCR+ thymocytes not co-expressing Vgamma9 and Vdelta2. These receptors were obtained from a child who underwent cardiac surgery and was recorded as healthy.

The chain recombines TRGV5 with TRGJ1 or TRGJ2. The CDR3 has 13 residues. Germline V gene lookup returns CDR1 VINAFY and CDR2 YDVSNSKD. Trimming at V came to 2 bases and at J to 1 base, leaving 2 bases not matched to a gene. CDR3 DNA sequence: TGTGCCACCTGGGACACCAATTATTATAAGAAACTCTTT. It yields the protein CATWDTNYYKKLF.

V gene TRGV9 combines with J gene TRGJP2. V dropped 1 base and J dropped 9; count of bases not matched to a gene: 8. The V gene's germline CDR1 is GITISATS and CDR2 ISYDGTV (reference sequence). This CDR3 is 14 amino acids long. The CDR3 nucleotides are TGTGCCTTGTGGGAGGTTAGGGAAAATTGGATCAAGACGTTT. Its translation: CALWEVRENWIKTF.

This clone has just a few counts. This may stem from a read error, because a much larger clone lies one nucleotide away. The genes are TRGV9 and TRGJP2. Because TCRdb records no J gene, it was assigned here through a match of the DNA to germline. CDR1 and CDR2 (germline): GITISATS, ISYDGTV (reference sequence). The CDR3 runs to 14 residues. The J segment lost 3 bases and the V segment lost 4 bases, leaving 5 bases of the junction unmatched. CDR3 nucleotide sequence: TGTGCCTTGTGGGATGGCTGTAGTGATTGGATCAAGACGTTT. Amino acid sequence: CALWDGCSDWIKTF.

This clone counts as large. The chain recombines TRGV10 with TRGJP1. TRGV10 carries the ORF label, with uncertain function. V lost 8 bases, J lost 0 bases, and 13 bases stayed unmatched. The CDR3 spans 17 residues. The CDR3, as DNA: TGTGCTGCGTGGGATGAGGGGGCGAATACCACTGGTTGGTTCAAGATATTT. It yields the protein CAAWDEGANTTGWFKIF.

By sample fraction, this clone is medium-sized (0.01 to 0.1%). The rearrangement joins TRGV10 to TRGJP1. TRGV10 is recorded as an ORF, its role being uncertain. This CDR3 has 15 residues. The V and J ends lost 8 bases and 4 bases, in that order; junction bases with no gene match: 11. The DNA of the CDR3 is TGTGCTGCGTGGGATTATTCAAACACTGGTTGGTTCAAGATATTT. Its protein is CAAWDYSNTGWFKIF.

In this sample, this clone is large. The chain joins TRGV2 to TRGJ1 or TRGJ2. The germline gives CDR1 EGSNGY, CDR2 YDSYNSKV. V lost 0 bases, J lost 4 bases, and 6 bases stayed unmatched. CDR3 size: 14 residues. The CDR3 DNA follows: TGTGCCACCTGGGACGGGCGGAGATATTATAAGAAACTCTTT. Its protein is CATWDGRRYYKKLF.

By its share, this clone is medium-sized. The same CDR3 is also encoded by other DNA sequences in this sample. This chain links TRGV2 with TRGJ1 or TRGJ2. With V trimmed by 0 bases and J by 4 bases, 3 bases remained unmatched. The length of the CDR3 is 13 residues. Germline V gives CDR1 EGSNGY, CDR2 YDSYNSKV. Here the CDR3 reads CATWDGPYYKKLF. The CDR3 coding sequence is TGTGCCACCTGGGACGGGCCCTATTATAAGAAACTCTTT.

Relative to its sample, this clone is large. The same CDR3 arises from other DNA sequences in this sample as well. The rearrangement uses TRGV8 and TRGJ1 or TRGJ2. With V trimmed by 2 bases and J by 5 bases, 0 bases remained unmatched. Germline V gene data show CDR1 as VENAVY and CDR2 as YDSYNSRV. This CDR3 is 11 amino acids long. The CDR3 DNA follows: TGTGCCACCTGGGATAATTATAAGAAACTCTTT. This encodes CATWDNYKKLF.

As to this clone: This could be a read error, since a much larger clone is one nucleotide away. V and J are TRGV8 and TRGJP1. In the absence of a J gene in TCRdb, the DNA was matched to germline to assign it here. The length of the CDR3 is 15 residues. Germline CDR1 is VENAVY and CDR2 is YDSYNSRV. The CDR3 here is CATWDRYTTGWLKIF. The CDR3, as DNA: TGTGCCACCTGGGATAGATATACCACTGGTTGGCTCAAGATATTT.

This clone was counted a few times. A much larger clone differs from this one at a single base, so this may be a read error. The chain carries TRGV9 and TRGJ1 or TRGJ2. Germline values: CDR1 GITISATS, CDR2 ISYDGTV (reference sequence). CDR3 length equals 12 residues. CDR3 residues: CALWEVSYKNLF. DNA of the CDR3: TGTGCCTTGTGGGAGGTGTCTTATAAGAATCTCTTT.

This clone was found a few times. The rearrangement uses TRGV3 and TRGJ1 or TRGJ2. The J gene was missing in TCRdb and was found by matching the end of the DNA to germline. Germline CDR1 VTNTFY, CDR2 YDVSTARD (reference sequence). The V segment lost 1 base and the J segment 3 bases; nucleotides outside the gene matches: 3. CDR3 length: 13 residues. The CDR3 here is CATWDSLYYKKLF. The CDR3 DNA sequence: TGTGCCACCTGGGACAGCCTTTATTATAAGAAACTCTTT.

In its sample, this clone ranks as large. This chain connects TRGV9 to TRGJ1 or TRGJ2. Germline CDR1 is GITISATS and CDR2 is ISYDGTV (reference sequence). J lost 4 bases, V lost 3 bases, and 6 bases had no gene match. The CDR3 length is 13 residues. The CDR3 protein is CALWEIPYYKKLF. CDR3 bases: TGTGCCTTGTGGGAGATTCCATATTATAAGAAACTCTTT.

By share of the sample, this clone is large. The rearrangement uses TRGV3 and TRGJ1 or TRGJ2. The CDR3 contains 13 residues. Germline trimming cut 1 base from V and 4 bases from J; bases unmatched to any gene: 4. Germline CDR1 is VTNTFY and CDR2 is YDVSTARD (reference sequence). The DNA for the CDR3 is TGTGCCACCTGGGACAGCCCATATTATAAGAAACTCTTT. This codes for CATWDSPYYKKLF.

This clone was seen more than once but under ten times. The rearrangement joins TRGV3 to TRGJ1 or TRGJ2. This CDR3 comprises 13 residues. After removal of 0 bases from V and 5 bases from J, the junction contained 4 bases not matched to a gene. CDR1 VTNTFY and CDR2 YDVSTARD come from the germline V gene (reference sequence). The CDR3 sequence is CATWDRLNYKKLF. The CDR3 DNA reads as TGTGCCACCTGGGACAGGCTTAATTATAAGAAACTCTTT.

This clone is labeled as large. The rearrangement links TRGV4 to TRGJ1 or TRGJ2. V shed 5 bases and J 2 bases; nucleotides not matched to a gene: 6. Germline lookup yields CDR1 EGSTGY and CDR2 YDSYTSSV. The CDR3 contains 13 residues. The CDR3 spells CATWGPYYYKKLF. CDR3 bases: TGTGCCACCTGGGGGCCTTATTATTATAAGAAACTCTTT.

This clone counts as large. This sequence joins TRGV3 and TRGJ1 or TRGJ2. CDR1 and CDR2 (germline): VTNTFY, YDVSTARD (reference sequence). The CDR3 runs to 13 residues. Losses at the gene ends were 3 bases for V and 3 bases for J; bases not matched to a gene: 5. CDR3 residues: CATWDCSYYKKLF. Written as DNA, the CDR3 is TGTGCCACCTGGGACTGCTCTTATTATAAGAAACTCTTT.

By sample share, this clone is large. The V gene is TRGV8, the J gene TRGJP1. V trimming: 5 bases; J trimming: 9 bases; junction bases outside the gene matches: 3. The V gene's germline CDR1 is VENAVY and CDR2 YDSYNSRV. The CDR3 consists of 11 residues. In nucleotides, the CDR3 is TGTGCCACCTGGGGGCGTTGGTTCAAGATATTT. Residues: CATWGRWFKIF.